This T cell receptor (beta chain) was obtained from a study of pediatric ulcerative colitis. Study results and caveats: Repertoires came from total lymphocyte DNA, so rare subsets like regulatory T cells may be missed.

This CDR3 has 15 amino acids. V was trimmed by 3 bases and J by 0 bases, leaving 11 bases between them. Per germline, CDR1 LNHDA and CDR2 SQIVND (reference sequence). Notes on this clone: Its target is unknown.

The method was immunoSEQ multiplex PCR; TCRdb's version includes in-frame clones alone and lacks a portion of them. The top ten clones hold approximately 9% of a sample with tens of thousands of clones, 60% to 85% of them seen once. During colonoscopy, one to two rectal pinch biopsies were collected. This sequence joins TRBV19 and TRBJ1-2; D remains unclear. The sample taken for sequencing was gut tissue. The receptor was isolated from a boy younger than 18 with severe ulcerative colitis. The CDR3 spells CASSIIGTSNYGYTF. In DNA form, the CDR3 reads TGTGCCAGTAGTATCATTGGCACGTCTAACTATGGCTACACCTTC.